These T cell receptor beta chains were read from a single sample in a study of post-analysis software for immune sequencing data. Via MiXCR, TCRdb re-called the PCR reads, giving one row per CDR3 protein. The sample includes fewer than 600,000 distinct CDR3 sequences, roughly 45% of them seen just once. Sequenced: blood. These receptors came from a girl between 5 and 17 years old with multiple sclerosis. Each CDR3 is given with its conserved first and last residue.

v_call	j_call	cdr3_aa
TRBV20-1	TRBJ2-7	CSATGQGYEQYF
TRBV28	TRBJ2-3	CASSLYGSADTQYF
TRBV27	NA	CASSLAVSRLETQYF
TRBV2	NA	CASGVRASGEGLYEQYF
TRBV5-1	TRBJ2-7	CASSLGGLYEQYF
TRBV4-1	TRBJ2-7	CASSQDSRGDYEQYF
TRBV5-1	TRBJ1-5	CASSLEVDQPQHF
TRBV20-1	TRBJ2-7	CSARDKGPYEQYF
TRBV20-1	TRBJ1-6	CSARADSLLHF
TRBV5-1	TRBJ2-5	CASSLGGLAPQETQYF
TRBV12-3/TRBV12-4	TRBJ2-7	CASSSIAESYEQYF
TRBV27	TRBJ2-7	CASGVSGTNSYEQYF
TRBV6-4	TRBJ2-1	CASRDGNNEQFF
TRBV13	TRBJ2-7	CASSLETDEQYF
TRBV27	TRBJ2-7	CASRGEGSGRWAYEQYF